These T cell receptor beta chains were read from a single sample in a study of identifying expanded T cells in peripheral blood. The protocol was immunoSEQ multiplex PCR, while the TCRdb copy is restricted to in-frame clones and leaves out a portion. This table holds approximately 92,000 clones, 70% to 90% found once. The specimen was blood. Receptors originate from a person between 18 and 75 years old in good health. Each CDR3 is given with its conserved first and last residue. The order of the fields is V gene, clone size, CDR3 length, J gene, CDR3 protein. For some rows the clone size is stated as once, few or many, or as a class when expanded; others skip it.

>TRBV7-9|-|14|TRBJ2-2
CASSGTANTGELFF
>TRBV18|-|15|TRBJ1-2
CASSPPGGEGYGYTF
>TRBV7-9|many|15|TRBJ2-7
CASSAADRGPLEQYF
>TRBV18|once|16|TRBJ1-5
CASSPLPRGLNQPQHF
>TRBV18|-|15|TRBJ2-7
CASSPGQGASYEQYF
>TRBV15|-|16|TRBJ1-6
CATSLPRGNGDSPLHF
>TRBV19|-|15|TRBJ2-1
CASSPDRQDYNEQFF
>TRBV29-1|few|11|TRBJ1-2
CSVSRDYGYTF
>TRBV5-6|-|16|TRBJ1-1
CASSPYLQGTGAEAFF
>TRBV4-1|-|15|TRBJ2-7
CASSPLLGNRYEQYF
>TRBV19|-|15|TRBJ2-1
CASSILGQGIDEQFF
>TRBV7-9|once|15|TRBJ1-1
CASSPERTGRPEAFF
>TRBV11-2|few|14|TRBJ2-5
CASSSSRGLETQYF
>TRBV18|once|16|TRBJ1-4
CASSPDISGRNEKLFF
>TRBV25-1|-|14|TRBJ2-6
CATEVDAGANVLTF
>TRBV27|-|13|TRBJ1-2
CASSLSNGYGYTF
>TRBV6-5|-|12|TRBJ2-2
CASSGGTGELFF
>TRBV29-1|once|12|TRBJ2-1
CSVVFLGNEQFF
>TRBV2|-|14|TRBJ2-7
CASSEAVGSYEQYF
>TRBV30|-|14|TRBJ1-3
CAWSVTGVGNTIYF
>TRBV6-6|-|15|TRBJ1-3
CASSYPTRSGNTIYF
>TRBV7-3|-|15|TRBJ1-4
CASSLEGTTNEKLFF
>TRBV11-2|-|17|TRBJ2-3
CASSRSHLPEKVDTQYF
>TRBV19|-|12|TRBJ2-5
CARLQGQETQYF
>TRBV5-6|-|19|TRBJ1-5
CASSLATGGAGLTNQPQHF
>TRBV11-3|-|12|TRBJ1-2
CASSLDVYGYTF
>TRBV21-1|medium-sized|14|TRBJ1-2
CASSKTGTDTGYTF